These T cell receptor beta chains were read from a single sample in a study of blood T cell repertoires in COVID-19. The method was immunoSEQ multiplex PCR; TCRdb's version includes in-frame clones alone and lacks a portion of them. The sample lists a few hundred thousand clones; around four fifths were seen once. Source material: PBMCs or T cells enriched from blood (not recorded which). These receptors came from a man between 40 and 49 years old who had recovered from COVID-19. CDR3s include the opening cysteine and the closing phenylalanine or tryptophan. Rows may omit the clone size; those that give it use once, few, many or a size class.

abundance	v_gene	j_gene	CDR3aa
NA	TRBV2	TRBJ1-5	CASSNSGFSNQPQHF
NA	TRBV18	TRBJ1-2	CASSPKETGGYGYTF
NA	TRBV6-1	TRBJ2-1	CASSEGSGRNEQFF
NA	TRBV24-1	TRBJ2-3	CATSDFLPSQGDTQYF
NA	TRBV5-8	TRBJ2-7	CASSETGVYEQYF
NA	TRBV7-2	TRBJ2-3	CASTPRQGMDTDTQYF
NA	TRBV6-5	TRBJ1-5	CASRGQGANQPQHF
NA	TRBV14	TRBJ2-1	CASSTAARERPYNEQFF
NA	TRBV3-1/TRBV3-2	TRBJ1-2	CASSRFPGSSYGYTF
NA	TRBV7-6	TRBJ1-6	CASSPLNSPLHF
NA	TRBV5-1	TRBJ2-1	CASSLAVEQFF
NA	TRBV6-5	TRBJ2-1	CASRDSGGASNEQFF
NA	TRBV9	TRBJ2-3	CASRRTSQDTQYF
NA	TRBV3-1/TRBV3-2	TRBJ1-5	CASSQGLGARSNQPQHF
NA	TRBV19	TRBJ1-6	CASSADRLTFNSPLHF
NA	TRBV7-2	TRBJ2-2	CASRTEGRLAGNTGELFF
NA	TRBV19	TRBJ1-6	CASSGQGVGYNSPLHF
many	TRBV5-4	TRBJ2-7	CASSLGLAAASYEQYF
NA	TRBV28	TRBJ2-7	CASSSGQPNEQYF
once	TRBV7-9	TRBJ2-1	CAVLGDYHKNEQFF
NA	TRBV3-1/TRBV3-2	TRBJ2-1	CASSRLWGELPNEQFF
few	TRBV18	TRBJ1-2	CASSPGTNSLGYTF
NA	TRBV4-1	TRBJ1-4	CASSQVGRQELFF
NA	TRBV27	TRBJ2-2	CASSSTGWVFF
NA	TRBV2	TRBJ1-1	CASTRTRRTGANTEAFF
NA	TRBV29-1	TRBJ1-1	CSVGQGVFNTEAFF